A selection of T cell receptor beta chains follows, all from one sample in a study of cytomegalovirus exposure and HLA in healthy donors. This table comes from immunoSEQ multiplex PCR, and its TCRdb copy is limited to in-frame clones, with some not included. The sample includes tens of thousands of clones, less than 80% of them seen just once. The source material was PBMCs. The receptor source for this set is a woman in her fifties or sixties in good health and CMV-seropositive. CDR3s include the opening cysteine and the closing phenylalanine or tryptophan. The D gene is left open where the match is weak. Size tells how often a clone was seen (once, few, many) or the class of an expanded clone, and some rows leave it out.

.	TRBJ1-4	.	TRBV6-5	CASSGLGGGKLFF	TGTGCCAGCAGCGGACTGGGGGGGGGAAAACTGTTTTTT
.	TRBJ1-5	TRBD1	TRBV11-2	CASSLGTGGQPQHF	TGTGCCAGCAGCCTCGGGACAGGGGGTCAGCCCCAGCATTTT
.	TRBJ1-5	.	TRBV5-1	CASSLSPVSNQPQHF	TGCGCCAGCAGCTTGTCTCCGGTCAGCAATCAGCCCCAGCATTTT
.	TRBJ1-2	TRBD1	TRBV27	CASSIRTGFYGYTF	TGTGCCAGCAGTATACGGACAGGCTTCTATGGCTACACCTTC
few	TRBJ1-2	.	TRBV4-2	CASSQAFGQTLGYTF	TGTGCCAGCAGCCAAGCCTTTGGACAGACACTCGGCTACACCTTC
.	TRBJ2-7	.	TRBV7-9	CASSLSAHRSSYEQYF	TGTGCCAGCAGCTTATCTGCCCATAGAAGCTCCTACGAGCAGTACTTC
once	TRBJ1-1	TRBD1	TRBV28	CASTWDRVSPEAFF	TGTGCCAGCACGTGGGACAGGGTAAGTCCTGAAGCTTTCTTT
.	TRBJ2-5	TRBD1	TRBV29-1	CSVVGQQETQYF	TGCAGCGTCGTGGGACAGCAAGAGACCCAGTACTTC
.	TRBJ1-2	.	TRBV19	CASSDRLYGYTF	TGTGCCAGTTCCGACAGGCTTTATGGCTACACCTTC
.	TRBJ1-6	.	TRBV5-1	CASSLQVQGVPSPLHF	TGCGCCAGCAGCTTGCAAGTACAGGGTGTACCTTCACCCCTCCACTTT
few	TRBJ1-3	.	TRBV10-3	CAISERQALSGNTIYF	TGTGCCATCAGTGAGAGACAGGCCCTCTCTGGAAACACCATATATTTT
.	TRBJ2-3	.	TRBV7-2	CASSSYSSTDTQYF	TGTGCCAGCAGCTCGTACTCTAGCACAGATACGCAGTATTTT
.	TRBJ2-5	.	TRBV7-7	CASSLARQETQYF	TGTGCCAGCAGCTTAGCCAGACAAGAGACCCAGTACTTC
.	TRBJ1-2	.	TRBV9	CASSVGTYGYTF	TGTGCCAGCAGCGTTGGCACCTATGGCTACACCTTC
.	TRBJ1-2	.	TRBV6-1	CASSEATFGALYGYTF	TGTGCCAGCAGTGAAGCCACCTTTGGGGCTCTCTATGGCTACACCTTC
.	TRBJ1-1	.	TRBV5-5	CASSFQASNTEAFF	TGTGCCAGCAGCTTCCAGGCGAGTAACACTGAAGCTTTCTTT
.	TRBJ1-2	TRBD1	TRBV27	CASSSRTGGYGYTF	TGTGCCAGCAGTTCCCGGACAGGGGGCTATGGCTACACCTTC
.	TRBJ1-1	TRBD1	TRBV27	CASRRGTGALTEAFF	TGTGCCAGCAGGAGGGGGACAGGGGCACTAACTGAAGCTTTCTTT
few	TRBJ1-2	TRBD1	TRBV19	CASSRDRQPYTF	TGTGCCAGTTCCCGGGACAGGCAGCCCTACACCTTC
few	TRBJ1-3	TRBD1	TRBV7-8	CASSLGTGWNTIYF	TGTGCCAGCAGCCTAGGGACAGGGTGGAACACCATATATTTT
.	TRBJ2-7	.	TRBV18	CASPLQDGTGGEVEQYF	TGTGCCAGCCCACTCCAGGACGGGACGGGGGGCGAGGTCGAGCAGTACTTC
once	TRBJ1-1	.	TRBV7-9	CASSLRSGMNTEAFF	TGTGCCAGCAGCTTACGAAGCGGCATGAACACTGAAGCTTTCTTT
.	TRBJ2-3	.	TRBV11-2	CASSPEVMADTQYF	TGTGCCAGCAGCCCCGAGGTTATGGCAGATACGCAGTATTTT
.	TRBJ2-3	TRBD1	TRBV28	CASSFGTGGTDTQYF	TGTGCCAGCAGTTTTGGGACAGGTGGCACAGATACGCAGTATTTT
.	TRBJ1-1	.	TRBV4-1	CASSQDARGTEAFF	TGCGCCAGCAGCCAAGATGCAAGAGGCACTGAAGCTTTCTTT
.	TRBJ2-1	.	TRBV4-1	CASRNQGGENEQFF	TGCGCCAGCAGAAATCAAGGAGGTGAAAATGAGCAGTTCTTC
once	TRBJ1-1	.	TRBV5-1	CASSTGHTPEAFF	TGCGCCAGCAGCACAGGACATACACCTGAAGCTTTCTTT
.	TRBJ2-2	.	TRBV29-1	CSVLGQTNTGELFF	TGCAGCGTTCTCGGACAGACGAACACCGGGGAGCTGTTTTTT
.	TRBJ2-2	.	TRBV7-3	CASSFITEGGELFF	TGTGCCAGCAGCTTTATAACTGAGGGCGGGGAGCTGTTTTTT
.	TRBJ2-7	TRBD2	TRBV5-1	CASSLDVGGGAYEQYF	TGCGCCAGCAGCTTGGATGTCGGCGGGGGGGCCTACGAGCAGTACTTC
.	TRBJ2-5	.	TRBV5-1	CASSLLHGQETQYF	TGCGCCAGCAGCTTACTACACGGCCAAGAGACCCAGTACTTC
few	TRBJ2-1	.	TRBV2	CASLGRGLWSEQFF	TGTGCCAGCCTTGGTCGCGGATTGTGGAGTGAGCAGTTCTTC
.	TRBJ1-4	TRBD1	TRBV18	CASSPTGLREKLFF	TGTGCCAGCTCACCGACAGGGCTCCGCGAAAAACTGTTTTTT
.	TRBJ1-1	TRBD1	TRBV5-8	CASSLGQGYTEAFF	TGTGCCAGCAGCTTGGGACAGGGGTACACTGAAGCTTTCTTT
.	TRBJ2-7	TRBD2	TRBV6-5	CASSPGLDAEQYF	TGTGCCAGCAGTCCCGGACTAGACGCCGAGCAGTACTTC
.	TRBJ1-2	.	TRBV18	CASSLMDSNYGYTF	TGTGCCAGCTCACTAATGGACAGCAACTATGGCTACACCTTC
.	TRBJ1-3	.	TRBV18	CASSQATGLENTIYF	TGTGCCAGCTCACAGGCGACAGGTCTCGAAAACACCATATATTTT
.	TRBJ2-1	.	TRBV11-2	CASRNTGFPNEQFF	TGTGCCAGCAGAAACACAGGGTTCCCCAATGAGCAGTTCTTC
.	TRBJ2-7	TRBD1	TRBV6-1	CASSDYADRVRGIEQYF	TGTGCCAGCAGTGATTATGCCGACAGGGTGAGGGGGATCGAGCAGTACTTC
.	TRBJ2-3	.	TRBV4-1	CASSDRSSSTDTQYF	TGCGCCAGCAGCGACAGGTCTTCTAGCACAGATACGCAGTATTTT
.	TRBJ2-2	TRBD1	TRBV2	CASSDDRGPTGELFF	TGTGCCAGCAGTGACGACAGGGGTCCCACCGGGGAGCTGTTTTTT
once	TRBJ2-3	.	TRBV9	CASSVGVYTDTQYF	TGTGCCAGCAGCGTAGGTGTTTACACAGATACGCAGTATTTT
once	TRBJ1-1	.	TRBV13	CASSLPLEQKNTEAFF	TGTGCCAGCAGCTTACCCCTCGAACAGAAGAACACTGAAGCTTTCTTT
.	TRBJ2-1	TRBD2	TRBV6-5	CASSYAPRGSNEQFF	TGTGCCAGCAGTTACGCCCCGCGGGGGAGTAATGAGCAGTTCTTC
few	TRBJ2-7	TRBD2	TRBV5-1	CASSRPAGGLYEQYF	TGCGCCAGCAGCCGGCCAGCGGGGGGGCTGTACGAGCAGTACTTC
.	TRBJ1-4	TRBD1	TRBV28	CASTDTRQGEGEKLFF	TGTGCCAGCACGGACACCCGACAGGGGGAGGGTGAAAAACTGTTTTTT
.	TRBJ2-7	.	TRBV5-4	CASSPPGGQSYEQYF	TGTGCCAGCAGCCCTCCTGGGGGACAATCCTACGAGCAGTACTTC
.	TRBJ2-3	.	TRBV5-1	CASAGFGGTDTQYF	TGCGCCAGCGCGGGGTTCGGGGGCACAGATACGCAGTATTTT
.	TRBJ1-6	.	TRBV9	CASSVGRGSPLHF	TGTGCCAGCAGTGTAGGACGGGGTTCACCCCTCCACTTT
.	TRBJ2-5	TRBD1	TRBV9	CASSVGGRGIQETQYF	TGTGCCAGCAGCGTAGGGGGCAGGGGGATCCAAGAGACCCAGTACTTC
.	TRBJ2-7	TRBD1	TRBV4-1	CASSQDPPLRQGRHEQYF	TGCGCCAGCAGCCAAGATCCCCCTCTCCGACAGGGACGGCACGAGCAGTACTTC
.	TRBJ1-2	.	TRBV14	CASSQDLDGGYTF	TGTGCCAGCAGCCAAGATCTAGATGGTGGCTACACCTTC
.	TRBJ1-2	.	TRBV6-1	CASTNYGYTF	TGTGCCAGTACAAACTATGGCTACACCTTC
few	TRBJ2-3	.	TRBV6-4	CASSAGGDSFTDTQYF	TGTGCCAGCAGTGCCGGCGGGGACAGTTTTACAGATACGCAGTATTTT
.	TRBJ1-2	TRBD1	TRBV19	CASEPGTANYGYTF	TGTGCCAGCGAACCCGGGACAGCTAACTATGGCTACACCTTC
.	TRBJ1-1	.	TRBV10-3	CAISVMTETEAFF	TGTGCCATCAGTGTTATGACAGAGACTGAAGCTTTCTTT